Listed below are T cell receptor beta chains from one sample, sequenced in a study of T-cell reconstitution after alpha-beta-depleted transplantation in children. One entry per CDR3 protein, called by TCRdb with MiXCR from the PCR reads. The sample yields 400,000 to 450,000 distinct CDR3 sequences, approximately 41% seen once. The material was PBMCs, obtained before TCRalphabeta/CD19-depleted stem cell transplant. The receptor set was obtained from a girl aged 2-10 years with aplastic anemia, due to receive a stem cell transplant. CDR3s include the opening cysteine and the closing phenylalanine or tryptophan. The D gene is left open where the match is weak. Clone size is shown for a subset of rows, as once, few, many or a class of expanded clone.

V	J	size	D	DNA	CDR3
TRBV5-1	TRBJ1-6	few	NA	TGCGCCAGCAGCTTGGGTGGGTGGAATTCACCCCTCCACTTT	CASSLGGWNSPLHF
TRBV20-1	TRBJ2-7	NA	NA	TGCAGTGCTGCGCGACTTCAATCCTGGGACGAGCAGTACTTC	CSAARLQSWDEQYF
TRBV7-3	TRBJ2-1	NA	NA	TGTGCCAGCAGCGCAGGGGACTTCAATGAGCAGTTCTTC	CASSAGDFNEQFF
TRBV20-1	TRBJ2-1	NA	TRBD2	TGCAGTGCTAGAACTTGGCTAGCGGGTTACAATGAGCAGTTCTTC	CSARTWLAGYNEQFF
TRBV5-1	TRBJ2-5	NA	NA	TGCGCCAGCAGCCCTCTTGAGGGCGGGACCCAGTACTTC	CASSPLEGGTQYF
TRBV27	TRBJ2-7	NA	NA	TGTGCCAGCAGCCCCAATCCCTTTTACGAGCAGTACTTC	CASSPNPFYEQYF
TRBV6-1	TRBJ2-7	NA	TRBD2	TGTGCCAGCAGTCAACTAGCGGCCACCTACGAGCAGTACTTC	CASSQLAATYEQYF
TRBV3-1	TRBJ2-1	many	NA	TGTGCCAGCAGCCAAGATAGAGCGGGTGGGAGTTACAATGAGCAGTTCTTC	CASSQDRAGGSYNEQFF
TRBV15	TRBJ2-5	NA	NA	TGTGCCACCAGCAGATCGGCGGGCCGAGAGACCCAGTACTTC	CATSRSAGRETQYF
TRBV12-3/TRBV12-4	TRBJ1-1	few	NA	TGTGCCAGCACCGTAGGTACAATGAACACTGAAGCTTTCTTT	CASTVGTMNTEAFF
TRBV5-1	TRBJ2-5	NA	TRBD2	TGCGCCAGCAGCTTTTCTAGCGGGAGTAGGCAGACCCAGTACTTC	CASSFSSGSRQTQYF
TRBV6-1	TRBJ1-5	NA	TRBD1	TGTGCCAGCAGTGAACATCCTCCGGGACAGGGTTCCCAGCCCCAGCATTTT	CASSEHPPGQGSQPQHF
TRBV28	TRBJ2-2	few	TRBD1	TGTGCCAGCAGTTCCTCGGACAGGGCGCGAAACACCGGGGAGCTGTTTTTT	CASSSSDRARNTGELFF
TRBV20-1	TRBJ2-1	NA	NA	TGCAGTGCTATAACATACAATGAGCAGTTCTTC	CSAITYNEQFF
TRBV20-1	TRBJ2-5	once	NA	TGCAGTGCTGCTCATAGCGGACACCAAGAGACCCAGTACTTC	CSAAHSGHQETQYF
TRBV5-1	TRBJ2-3	few	NA	TGCGCCAGCAGCTTGGAGGGTAGATTCACAGATACGCAGTATTTT	CASSLEGRFTDTQYF
TRBV5-1	TRBJ2-7	NA	TRBD1	TGCGCCAGCAGCTGGGGACAGGAGGCCTACGAGCAGTACTTC	CASSWGQEAYEQYF
TRBV20-1	TRBJ2-7	few	NA	TGCAGTGCTAGAGTCGCCCGGGTTCCCTACGAGCAGTACTTC	CSARVARVPYEQYF
TRBV7-9	TRBJ1-5	NA	NA	TGTGCCAGCAGCTTAGGTAGCCACGGGGGCAATCAGCCCCAGCATTTT	CASSLGSHGGNQPQHF
TRBV5-1	TRBJ2-2	once	TRBD1	TGCGCCAGCAGCCTAGGCCGGGACAGTACAAACACCGGGGAGCTGTTTTTT	CASSLGRDSTNTGELFF
TRBV20-1	TRBJ2-3	few	TRBD1	TGCAGCGGAGGACAGGGACGGGCAGATACGCAGTATTTT	CSGGQGRADTQYF
TRBV11-2	TRBJ1-3	NA	NA	TGTGCCAGCAGCTTAGTCGGCGGCCGCGGCGGAAACACCATATATTTT	CASSLVGGRGGNTIYF
TRBV7-8	TRBJ1-3	few	NA	TGTGCCAGCAGCTTGTCGGTTTTTGCTGGAAACACCATATATTTT	CASSLSVFAGNTIYF
TRBV29-1	TRBJ2-7	many	TRBD1	TGCAGCGTTGAAGATGACAGGGAGAGCTCCTACGAGCAGTACTTC	CSVEDDRESSYEQYF
TRBV6-1	TRBJ2-1	many	TRBD2	TGTGCCAGCGCGCCTAGCGGAGCCTACAATGAGCAGTTCTTC	CASAPSGAYNEQFF
TRBV20-1	TRBJ2-5	many	TRBD2	TGCAGTGCTAGAGGGCTAGCGGGAGAGACGTACCAAGAGACCCAGTACTTC	CSARGLAGETYQETQYF